A selection of T cell receptor beta chains follows, all from one sample in a study of shared clonotypes between healthy human individuals. Clones were sequenced by immunoSEQ multiplex PCR, and TCRdb holds only the in-frame ones, with some missing. The data show 900,000 to 1,200,000 clones, about 80% seen once. Specimen: memory CD4+ T cells from PBMCs. These receptors all stem from a man between 18 and 29 years old in good health. Some clones in this sample may be carry-over from other donors' samples. Each CDR3 is given with its conserved first and last residue.

>TRBV11-3
CASSLGIGPGNTIYF
>TRBV4-2
CASSQGGWGQGQETQYF
>TRBV19
CASSFLAGAPETQYF
>TRBV15
CATSSGKTQYF
>TRBV28
CASSTQDRGLDEQFF
>TRBV2
CASSGAGFPGNTIYF
>TRBV5-4
CASSFGGFTYNEQFF
>TRBV10-2
CASSETAGKSFGDTQYF
>TRBV5-1
CASSPDRANTEAFF
>TRBV29-1
CSVQLVGTPSPDTQYF
>TRBV28
CASSSETGGLANYGYTF
>TRBV7-8
CASSSQAGGYNEQFF
>TRBV7-8
CASSQGRRTSGTFFYEQYF
>TRBV7-2
CASSLAKENTEAFF
>TRBV19
CATPGQTSYEQYF
>TRBV5-5
CASSLAESYEQYF
>TRBV15
CATSRAAGNYKNIQYF
>TRBV29-1
CSVDFPEETQYF
>TRBV27
CASRPTVNYGYTF
>TRBV4-2
CASSPPPGRGNTGELFF
>TRBV7-9
CASSADSANEKLFF
>TRBV6-5
CASSYSRERADTQYF
>TRBV28
CASSLGLGSMNTEAFF
>TRBV4-1
CASRPGTGGADTQYF
>TRBV27
CASRQAGFSYEQYF
>TRBV6-4
CASNGTNTLLQFF
>TRBV2
CASTSAGGNQPQHF
>TRBV7-3
CASSTSPLATGTEAFF
>TRBV28
CASSSATNTEAFF
>TRBV9
CASSVVAGFDAEAFF
>TRBV18
CASAQGAHTEAFF
>TRBV6-5
CASSYGITGNTIYF
>TRBV7-2
CASSGSLTTIYF
>TRBV7-6
CASSPQATGANTEAFF
>TRBV28
CASSRPGLAGDEQFF
>TRBV29-1
CSVDMVSDGYTF
>TRBV18
CASSPQGANYGYTF
>TRBV7-9
CASSWKTNRGSSETQYF
>TRBV18
CASSGQTSGRDTQYF
>TRBV6-1
CASTSTGGSTEAFF
>TRBV28
CASSRGGLAGNTIYF
>TRBV6-5
CASGPHGAYEQYF
>TRBV5-1
CASSLAPLGQDNTEAFF
>TRBV7-9
CASSLFREQSEQFF
>TRBV28
CASSFIGQNNYGYTF
>TRBV7-2
CASSFDRDQPQHF
>TRBV7-2
CASSLVPPSTEQFF
>TRBV5-4
CASSFWSGKRAIDTQYF
>TRBV4-3
CASSRDGTSYGYTF
>TRBV7-9
CASSFNPGVYEQYF
>TRBV6-1
CASSGRWQGAKKETQYF
>TRBV19
CASSIPPYLRQGTNLSNYGYTF
>TRBV5-4
CASSSHGPIKTYEQYF
>TRBV6-5
CASSYSGTGINIQYF
>TRBV28
CASSLFRMDRAAFF